Presented here are 21 T cell receptor beta chains from one specimen sequenced in a study of T cells of healthy individuals. Via MiXCR, TCRdb re-called the 5' RACE reads, giving one row per CDR3 protein. This table has 40,000 to 60,000 distinct CDR3 sequences, roughly 14% appearing once. These receptors originate from a human donor in good health.

This clonotype was found many times. The CDR3 sequence is CASSLDVGGPDTQYF. In DNA form, the CDR3 reads TGCGCCAGCAGCCTGGATGTGGGGGGGCCAGATACGCAGTATTTT. This chain uses TRBV5-1 with TRBJ2-3; a possible D gene is TRBD2 (7 bases). The V and J ends lost 4 bases and 4 bases respectively, with 16 bases between them. Looked up from germline, CDR1 is SGHRS and CDR2 is YFSETQ. The CDR3 runs to 15 residues.

This clonotype was counted at least ten times. The chain is built from TRBV6-1 and TRBJ2-2; the D is unclear. The CDR3 extends over 13 amino acids. CDR1 MNHNS and CDR2 SASEGT come from the germline V gene. V lost 8 bases, J lost 1 base, and 8 bases lay in between. CDR3 in amino acids: CASRVENTGELFF. In DNA, the CDR3 is TGTGCCAGCCGAGTGGAGAACACCGGGGAGCTGTTTTTT.

CDR3 protein: CASSSGTPGNTIYF. CDR3 DNA sequence: TGTGCCAGCAGCTCCGGGACGCCTGGAAACACCATATATTTT. The chain employs TRBV6-5 and TRBJ1-3; possibly TRBD1 for D (5 bases). The germline V gene has CDR1 MNHEY and CDR2 SVGAGI. With 6 bases removed from V and 2 bases from J, the gap between germline ends came to 11 bases. CDR3 length: 14 amino acids.

The V gene is TRBV20-1, the J gene TRBJ1-2; the D gene is possibly TRBD1 (6 bases). The CDR3 is made up of 16 amino acids. With 5 bases removed from V and 6 bases from J, the gap between germline ends came to 25 bases. Per the germline V gene, CDR1 is DFQATT and CDR2 is SNEGSKA (reference sequence). The CDR3, as DNA: TGCAGTGCTCCCACCCGGCGGGGGCCGGAAGGGGATGGCTACACCTTC. Translating it yields CSAPTRRGPEGDGYTF.

This clonotype was found a few times. This sequence joins TRBV30 and TRBJ1-5, with a weak D call TRBD1 (5 bases). V gave up 2 bases and J gave up 2 bases, with 10 bases separating them. Germline CDR1 GTSNPN, CDR2 SVGIG (reference sequence). CDR3 length: 14 residues. The CDR3 DNA reads as TGTGCCTGGAGTTTGGGGACTGGCAATCAGCCCCAGCATTTT. It specifies CAWSLGTGNQPQHF.

The rearrangement links TRBV2 to TRBJ2-5; D remains unclear. This CDR3 is 13 amino acids long. The V end was cut by 7 bases, the J end by 2 bases, with 11 bases between. Germline loops: CDR1 SNHLY, CDR2 FYNNEI. CDR3 loop: CASNSLIQETQYF. The CDR3 region has the DNA TGTGCCAGCAATAGCCTAATACAAGAGACCCAGTACTTC.

At least ten counts were recorded for this clonotype. The V and J genes are TRBV6-7 and TRBJ2-1; TRBD2 is a possible D gene (6 bases). TRBV6-7 is filed as an ORF, its function uncertain. The ends were cut back, 0 bases at V and 2 bases at J, with 11 bases in the middle. CDR3 length: 16 amino acids. The CDR3 here is CASSYSPLATYNEQFF. The CDR3 DNA reads TGTGCCAGCAGTTACTCCCCTCTAGCGACCTACAATGAGCAGTTCTTC.

This clonotype was recorded many times. V is TRBV7-2 and J is TRBJ2-3; D is tentatively TRBD1 or TRBD2 (5 bases each). Germline lookup yields CDR1 SGHTA and CDR2 FQGNSA. The CDR3 totals 15 residues. Trimming removed 5 bases from V and 0 bases from J, with 12 bases in between. The CDR3 DNA sequence: TGTGCCAGCAGCCCTAGGGGACCTAGCACAGATACGCAGTATTTT. Protein: CASSPRGPSTDTQYF.

This clonotype was observed many times. The chain employs TRBV7-6 and TRBJ2-7; D perhaps matches TRBD2 (6 bases). CDR3 length: 12 amino acids. Germline V gives CDR1 SGHVS, CDR2 FNYEAQ. Trimming took off 3 bases at V and 8 bases at J, with 11 bases between the two ends. The CDR3 loop is CASSLGGDKQYF. The CDR3 coding sequence is TGTGCCAGCAGCTTGGGCGGGGATAAGCAGTACTTC.

The gene calls are TRBV20-1 and TRBJ2-1; D may be TRBD2 (6 bases). There are 14 residues in the CDR3. Germline CDR1 reads DFQATT; CDR2 reads SNEGSKA (reference sequence). V lost 0 bases, J lost 6 bases, and 12 bases lay in between. CDR3 residues: CSARDLAGSNEQFF. CDR3 nucleotides: TGCAGTGCTAGAGATCTCGCGGGATCCAATGAGCAGTTCTTC.

DNA of the CDR3: TGTGCCATCAGGGCGAACACTGAAGCTTTCTTT. As protein: CAIRANTEAFF. V is TRBV10-3 and J is TRBJ1-1; D call uncertain. The CDR3 consists of 11 residues. Trimming removed 6 bases from V and 1 base from J, with 3 bases in between. Per germline, CDR1 ENHRY and CDR2 SYGVKD.

This clonotype was seen more than once but under ten times. The CDR3 loop is CSATSGGFTDTQYF. The CDR3 nucleotides read TGCAGTGCTACGAGCGGGGGGTTCACAGATACGCAGTATTTT. The chain uses TRBV20-1 and TRBJ2-3; 9 nucleotides line up with TRBD2. CDR3 length: 14 amino acids. Per the germline V gene, CDR1 is DFQATT and CDR2 is SNEGSKA (reference sequence). V shed 4 bases, J shed 2 bases, and the junction held 4 bases outside the gene matches.

This sequence joins TRBV28 and TRBJ2-3; 7 nucleotides align to TRBD1. CDR3 length: 17 residues. Germline CDR1 and CDR2: MDHEN and SYDVKM. V dropped 3 bases and J dropped 1; count of bases not matched to a gene: 10. CDR3 coding DNA: TGTGCCAGCAGTTTCCCCCCTGGACAGGACCGCACAGATACGCAGTATTTT. It specifies CASSFPPGQDRTDTQYF.

This sequence joins TRBV5-6 and TRBJ2-4, with D uncertain. In germline, CDR1 is SGHDT, CDR2 YYEEEE. The CDR3 runs to 13 residues. The V end was cut by 5 bases, the J end by 13 bases, with 19 bases between. The CDR3 bases are TGTGCCAGCAGTTCCGGACGGACCCATCGACAGTACTTC. Translated: CASSSGRTHRQYF.

The V and J genes are TRBV5-6 and TRBJ2-7, with D possibly called TRBD1 or TRBD2 (5 bases each). V was cut by 4 bases and J by 0 bases, with 14 bases left in between. This CDR3 spans 15 amino acids. CDR1 SGHDT and CDR2 YYEEEE come from the germline V gene. The CDR3 DNA is TGTGCCAGCAGCGATCCGGCCGGGACCTCCTACGAGCAGTACTTC. This codes for CASSDPAGTSYEQYF.

The table lists this clonotype with many counts. The chain's CDR3 is CASTATATYEQYF. In DNA form, the CDR3 reads TGTGCCAGCACGGCGACGGCAACCTACGAGCAGTACTTC. V is TRBV6-1 and J is TRBJ2-7, with D unclear. From germline, CDR1 is MNHNS and CDR2 SASEGT. This CDR3 region has 13 residues. The V end was cut by 7 bases, the J end by 2 bases, with 12 bases between.

The chain has TRBV10-3 and TRBJ1-3; D may be TRBD1 (5 bases). Germline V gives CDR1 ENHRY, CDR2 SYGVKD. This CDR3 has 17 amino acids. Trimming left V 6 bases short and J 0 bases short, with 18 bases between. The CDR3 nucleotides read TGTGCCATCAGCAACGAGGGGCAGGCCTCCTCTGGAAACACCATATATTTT. This encodes CAISNEGQASSGNTIYF.

This clonotype was seen a few times. V and J are TRBV10-3 and TRBJ2-2; 7 bases map to TRBD1. The CDR3 extends over 15 amino acids. CDR1 is ENHRY and CDR2 is SYGVKD in the germline V gene. V shed 6 bases, J shed 1 base, and the junction held 5 bases outside the gene matches. For the CDR3, the DNA is TGTGCCATCAGCCCGGGACAGAAGAACACCGGGGAGCTGTTTTTT. Its protein is CAISPGQKNTGELFF.

This clonotype was found many times. This chain uses TRBV4-3 with TRBJ2-7; possible D gene TRBD1, 5 bases. The germline V gene encodes CDR1 LGHNA and CDR2 YSLEER. The CDR3 is 14 amino acids. Trimming took off 0 bases at V and 3 bases at J, with 9 bases between the two ends. The CDR3 sequence is CASSQDRQGYEQYF. DNA for the CDR3: TGCGCCAGCAGCCAAGATCGGCAGGGCTACGAGCAGTACTTC.

The chain has TRBV7-3 and TRBJ2-7, with 8 positions matching TRBD2. Germline-derived CDR1 and CDR2 are SGHTA and FQGTGA. This CDR3 is built from 14 residues. The V gene end was trimmed by 4 bases and the J gene end by 5 bases; junction bases not matched to a gene: 7. CDR3 residues: CASSSSSGYHEQYF. The CDR3 nucleotides read TGTGCCAGCAGCTCCTCTAGCGGGTACCACGAGCAGTACTTC.

In its sample, this clonotype was seen many times. The chain combines TRBV4-2 with TRBJ1-1, with D uncertain. V was trimmed by 0 bases and J by 1 base, leaving 9 bases between them. The CDR3 totals 15 residues. Germline V CDR1 and CDR2: LGHNA, YNFKEQ. The CDR3 loop is CASSQDYLGNTEAFF. The CDR3 nucleotides are TGTGCCAGCAGCCAAGACTACCTTGGGAACACTGAAGCTTTCTTT.